A single sample is the source of the 27 T cell receptor beta chains below, sequenced in a study of beta chain features in type 1 diabetes. Isolated RNA was reverse transcribed in full, so expressed TCRB transcripts were sequenced. The method was immunoSEQ multiplex PCR; TCRdb's version includes in-frame clones alone and lacks a portion of them. The sample includes around 500,000 clones, around 30% of them seen just once. Sequenced material: naive CD4+ T cells from blood. The origin of the receptors is a man aged 18 to 30 in good health.

Concerning this clone: This specimen includes other DNA sequences encoding the same CDR3. The CDR3 reads CASSPGTSYNEQFF. The CDR3 bases are TGTGCCAGCAGCCCGGGTACAAGTTACAATGAGCAGTTCTTC. The chain carries TRBV7-9 and TRBJ2-1; D call uncertain. With 5 bases removed from V and 4 bases from J, the gap between germline ends came to 12 bases. The CDR3 is 14 amino acids. Germline lookup yields CDR1 SEHNR and CDR2 FQNEAQ (reference sequence). Combining the CDR3 with reference TRBV7-9 and TRBJ2-1 gives the whole variable domain DTGVSQNPRHKITKRGQNVTFRCDPISEHNRLYWYRQTLGQGPEFLTYFQNEAQLEKSRLLSDRFSAERPKGSFSTLEIQRTEQGDSAMYLCASSPGTSYNEQFFGPGTRLTVL.

This sequence joins TRBV4-2 and TRBJ2-1, with 7 bases that match TRBD2. Germline CDR1 LGHNA, CDR2 YNFKEQ. The CDR3 runs 15 residues. V dropped 0 bases and J dropped 6; count of bases not matched to a gene: 5. The CDR3 DNA reads as TGTGCCAGCAGCCAAGATTGGGGGAGGGGCAATGAGCAGTTCTTC. Amino acid sequence: CASSQDWGRGNEQFF.

The chain employs TRBV11-2 and TRBJ2-5, with no clear D. TRBJ2-7 matches the DNA end more closely, so the J call is doubtful. The CDR3 has 12 amino acids. Germline CDR1 and CDR2: SGHAT and FQNNGV. The CDR3 loop is CASSQNNYEQYF. DNA for the CDR3: TGTGCCAGCAGCCAAAATAACTACGAGCAGTACTTC.

The genes are TRBV23-1 and TRBJ2-7, with TRBD1 identical over 8 bases. TRBV23-1 is labeled an ORF, and its function is uncertain. This CDR3 region has 15 residues. V dropped 3 bases and J dropped 6; count of bases not matched to a gene: 10. The CDR3 protein is CASSQQGAIYLEQYF. CDR3 nucleotides: TGCGCCAGCAGTCAGCAGGGGGCGATATATCTCGAGCAGTACTTC.

The chain has TRBV29-1 and TRBJ1-1, with D uncertain. Germline-derived CDR1 and CDR2 are SQVTM and ANQGSEA. Deletions cut 7 bases from V and 0 bases from J, with 12 bases between. The CDR3 is 13 residues long. This CDR3 is CSATQAVNTEAFF. The CDR3 nucleotides are TGCAGCGCCACCCAGGCAGTGAACACTGAAGCTTTCTTT.

This clone was seen a few times. This chain connects TRBV9 to TRBJ1-4; 7 bases map to TRBD1. J gave up 7 bases and V 3 bases, and 9 bases lay outside the gene matches. The germline gives CDR1 SGDLS, CDR2 YYNGEE. This CDR3 spans 15 amino acids. This CDR3 reads CASSEDRSPGEKLFF. CDR3 coding DNA: TGTGCCAGCAGCGAGGACAGGTCACCGGGTGAAAAACTGTTTTTT.

This clone was counted a few times. The chain recombines TRBV30 with TRBJ2-3; D not certain. Germline assignment: CDR1 GTSNPN and CDR2 SVGIG (reference sequence). Trimming left V 6 bases short and J 4 bases short, with 14 bases between. The CDR3 spans 13 residues. The CDR3 spells CACGKVFADTQYF. CDR3 bases: TGTGCCTGCGGTAAAGTTTTTGCAGATACGCAGTATTTT.

CDR3 sequence: CASNSNRGAYEQYF. The CDR3 region has the DNA TGTGCCAGCAATTCAAATCGGGGTGCCTACGAGCAGTACTTC. The chain has TRBV2 and TRBJ2-7, with TRBD2 as a possible D gene (5 bases). Deletions cut 7 bases from V and 2 bases from J, with 15 bases between. Germline loops: CDR1 SNHLY, CDR2 FYNNEI. The CDR3 is 14 residues long. The full variable domain, with the rest looked up from reference TRBV2 and TRBJ2-7, is EPEVTQTPSHQVTQMGQEVILRCVPISNHLYFYWYRQILGQKVEFLVSFYNNEISEKSEIFDDQFSVERPDGSNFTLKIRSTKLEDSAMYFCASNSNRGAYEQYFGPGTRLTVT.

The V and J genes are TRBV27 and TRBJ2-3, with D possibly being TRBD1 or TRBD2 (5 bases each). Germline V gene data show CDR1 as MNHEY and CDR2 as SMNVEV (reference sequence). With 3 bases removed from V and 4 bases from J, the gap between germline ends came to 11 bases. The CDR3 is made up of 14 amino acids. The CDR3 reads CASSLKGRADTQYF. CDR3 in DNA: TGTGCCAGCAGTTTGAAGGGGAGAGCAGATACGCAGTATTTT.

The chain uses TRBV7-9 and TRBJ1-5, with 10 nucleotides matching TRBD1. The ends lost 4 bases at V and 7 bases at J; junction bases unmatched: 7. Germline assignment: CDR1 SEHNR and CDR2 FQNEAQ (reference sequence). This CDR3 spans 15 amino acids. In DNA, the CDR3 is TGTGCCAGCAGCTCCGGGACAGGGGCCAACCAGCCCCAGCATTTT. This codes for CASSSGTGANQPQHF.

V usage is TRBV7-9 and J usage is TRBJ1-4, with D perhaps TRBD1 (6 bases). CDR3 length equals 15 residues. Germline V CDR1 and CDR2: SEHNR, FQNEAQ (reference sequence). V was cut by 6 bases and J by 0 bases, with 11 bases left in between. CDR3 region: CASRGNRATNEKLFF. The CDR3 DNA sequence: TGTGCCAGCAGGGGAAACAGGGCAACTAATGAAAAACTGTTTTTT.

This chain links TRBV7-2 with TRBJ2-5; D tentatively reads TRBD1 or TRBD2 (6 bases each). The CDR3 totals 15 residues. Germline CDR1 reads SGHTA; CDR2 reads FQGNSA. V lost 5 bases and J 0 bases, leaving 13 bases between the germline ends. CDR3 region: CASSEGGPNQETQYF. The CDR3 nucleotides are TGTGCCAGCAGCGAGGGGGGACCGAACCAAGAGACCCAGTACTTC.

The V and J genes are TRBV5-1 and TRBJ1-2; D is undetermined. The germline CDR1 and CDR2 sequences are SGHRS and YFSETQ. V was cut by 7 bases and J by 4 bases, with 20 bases left in between. The CDR3 sequence is 15 residues long. CDR3 residues: CASRFLSEVVYGYTF. CDR3 DNA sequence: TGCGCCAGCCGATTTCTCTCTGAGGTGGTCTATGGCTACACCTTC.

V is TRBV7-9 and J is TRBJ1-2; D uncertain. The CDR3 is made up of 14 amino acids. CDR1 is SEHNR, CDR2 FQNEAQ, per germline (reference sequence). Trimming cost V 0 bases and J 2 bases, with 7 bases left between them. CDR3 region: CASSLAAANYGYTF. CDR3 DNA sequence: TGTGCCAGCAGCTTAGCAGCAGCGAACTATGGCTACACCTTC.

The rearrangement joins TRBV29-1 to TRBJ2-1, with 7 bases aligning to TRBD2. In germline, CDR1 is SQVTM, CDR2 ANQGSEA. The CDR3 totals 14 residues. Unmatched junction bases numbered 9, after V lost 4 bases and J lost 6 bases. The CDR3 DNA reads as TGCAGCGTTGCCCGGACTAGTGCAGGCAATGAGCAGTTCTTC. It codes for CSVARTSAGNEQFF.

This clone was picked up a small number of times. The CDR3 sequence is CASSLTGAASTDTQYF. The CDR3, as DNA: TGTGCCAGCAGCCTTACAGGTGCGGCTAGCACAGATACGCAGTATTTT. The chain uses TRBV5-6 and TRBJ2-3; weak D call: TRBD1 (5 bases). The CDR3 spans 16 residues. Trimming removed 4 bases at V and 0 bases at J, with 15 bases between. Germline-derived CDR1 and CDR2 are SGHDT and YYEEEE.

This clone occurred a few times. The V and J genes are TRBV30 and TRBJ2-7; tentatively, D is TRBD1 (5 bases). Germline V gives CDR1 GTSNPN, CDR2 SVGIG (reference sequence). The CDR3 length is 11 residues. V was clipped by 7 bases and J by 4 bases, with 11 bases between them. CDR3 sequence reads: CASNQGYEQYF. CDR3 nucleotides: TGTGCCTCCAACCAGGGTTACGAGCAGTACTTC.

This clone has just a few counts. The chain has TRBV7-9 and TRBJ2-7; 10 positions match TRBD2. Trimming took 1 base from V and 5 from J; bases not matched to a gene: 5. This CDR3 has 15 residues. The germline V gene has CDR1 SEHNR and CDR2 FQNEAQ (reference sequence). The CDR3 region is CASSLVGLAGDEQYF. Written as DNA, the CDR3 is TGTGCCAGCAGCTTAGTAGGCCTAGCGGGAGACGAGCAGTACTTC.

There are a few counts of this clone. This chain links TRBV29-1 with TRBJ1-2; 9 bases are a match to TRBD1. This CDR3 spans 13 amino acids. V lost 7 bases and J lost 0; bases outside the gene matches: 3. Germline values: CDR1 SQVTM, CDR2 ANQGSEA. The CDR3 DNA reads as TGCAGCGGGACAGGGGAGCCTAACTATGGCTACACCTTC. This encodes CSGTGEPNYGYTF.

The J gene is TRBJ2-2, the V gene TRBV29-1, with 11 nucleotides matching TRBD2. After removal of 5 bases from V and 7 bases from J, the junction contained 9 bases not matched to a gene. The CDR3 loop spans 15 amino acids. In germline, CDR1 is SQVTM, CDR2 ANQGSEA. In DNA form, the CDR3 reads TGCAGCGTTTATGTAGCGGGAGGGCATATCGGGGAGCTGTTTTTT. Amino acid sequence: CSVYVAGGHIGELFF.

The chain employs TRBV9 and TRBJ2-5; D remains unclear. The CDR3 extends over 15 amino acids. V was shortened by 3 bases and J by 5 bases, with 17 bases between the two germline ends. Germline CDR1 reads SGDLS; CDR2 reads YYNGEE. This CDR3 is CASSGRAERGETQYF. The CDR3 nucleotides are TGTGCCAGCAGCGGAAGGGCCGAGCGTGGGGAGACCCAGTACTTC.

The chain joins TRBV7-2 to TRBJ2-1; the D call may be TRBD1 or TRBD2 (6 bases each). The germline V gene encodes CDR1 SGHTA and CDR2 FQGNSA. The CDR3 contains 16 residues. V gave up 4 bases and J gave up 0 bases, with 13 bases separating them. CDR3 sequence (DNA): TGTGCCAGCAGCTCCGTCGGGGGCTACTCCTACAATGAGCAGTTCTTC. It encodes CASSSVGGYSYNEQFF.

The sample holds a few counts of this clone. This rearrangement joins TRBV30 to TRBJ1-4; D call uncertain. CDR3 length equals 13 residues. The V end was cut by 2 bases, the J end by 7 bases, with 11 bases between. Germline V gene data show CDR1 as GTSNPN and CDR2 as SVGIG (reference sequence). CDR3 in DNA: TGTGCCTGGAGTCTGGGCGGGCCTGAAAAACTGTTTTTT. As protein: CAWSLGGPEKLFF.

Note on this clone: The sample has other DNA sequences that encode this CDR3 too. The chain is built from TRBV30 and TRBJ2-5; D gene unclear. This CDR3 is 11 amino acids long. The germline V gene encodes CDR1 GTSNPN and CDR2 SVGIG (reference sequence). Trimming stripped 0 bases from V and 4 bases from J, with 3 bases between. CDR3 protein: CAWSVGETQYF. Here the CDR3 DNA reads TGTGCCTGGAGTGTTGGAGAGACCCAGTACTTC.

This clone was detected only a few times. The gene calls are TRBV7-9 and TRBJ2-1; TRBD2 might be the D (6 bases). Germline assignment: CDR1 SEHNR and CDR2 FQNEAQ (reference sequence). V lost 5 bases and J lost 6, with 23 bases in between. The CDR3 is 17 residues long. CDR3 nucleotide sequence: TGTGCCAGCAGCCTGAGGGGACTTACCGGCCCACGCAATGAGCAGTTCTTC. This gives the protein CASSLRGLTGPRNEQFF. Using reference TRBV7-9 and TRBJ2-1 for the parts outside the CDR3, the full variable domain is DTGVSQNPRHKITKRGQNVTFRCDPISEHNRLYWYRQTLGQGPEFLTYFQNEAQLEKSRLLSDRFSAERPKGSFSTLEIQRTEQGDSAMYLCASSLRGLTGPRNEQFFGPGTRLTVL.

This clone turned up a few times. The chain has TRBV20-1 and TRBJ2-4, with unresolved D. The CDR3 is 11 amino acids. V lost 8 bases, J lost 2 bases, and 7 bases lay in between. Per the germline V gene, CDR1 is DFQATT and CDR2 is SNEGSKA (reference sequence). The DNA of the CDR3 is TGCAGTTGTTTGTCCAAAAACATTCAGTACTTC. It codes for CSCLSKNIQYF.

Written as DNA, the CDR3 is TGTGCCTGGAGTAGGAGGAGAGGGGGCTCCTACAATGAGCAGTTCTTC. It is translated as CAWSRRRGGSYNEQFF. The rearrangement uses TRBV30 and TRBJ2-1; D is perhaps TRBD1 (6 bases). Trimming removed 2 bases from V and 0 bases from J, with 14 bases in between. The CDR3 runs to 16 residues. Germline-derived CDR1 and CDR2 are GTSNPN and SVGIG (reference sequence).